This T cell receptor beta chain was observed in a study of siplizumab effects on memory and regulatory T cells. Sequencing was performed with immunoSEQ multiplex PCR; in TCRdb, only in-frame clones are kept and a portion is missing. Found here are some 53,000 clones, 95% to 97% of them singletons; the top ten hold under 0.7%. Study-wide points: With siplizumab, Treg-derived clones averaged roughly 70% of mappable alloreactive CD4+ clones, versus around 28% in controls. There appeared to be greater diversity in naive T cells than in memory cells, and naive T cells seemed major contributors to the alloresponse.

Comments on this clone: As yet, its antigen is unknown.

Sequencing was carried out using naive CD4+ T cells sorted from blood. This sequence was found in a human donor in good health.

The CDR3 bases are TGCGCCAGCAGCCCGAGAAGCAGCACAGATACGCAGTATTTT. Translation gives CASSPRSSTDTQYF. The chain employs TRBV5-1 and TRBJ2-3; no clear D. This CDR3 spans 14 amino acids. Trimming removed 4 bases from V and 0 bases from J, with 9 bases in between. Germline-derived CDR1 and CDR2 are SGHRS and YFSETQ.